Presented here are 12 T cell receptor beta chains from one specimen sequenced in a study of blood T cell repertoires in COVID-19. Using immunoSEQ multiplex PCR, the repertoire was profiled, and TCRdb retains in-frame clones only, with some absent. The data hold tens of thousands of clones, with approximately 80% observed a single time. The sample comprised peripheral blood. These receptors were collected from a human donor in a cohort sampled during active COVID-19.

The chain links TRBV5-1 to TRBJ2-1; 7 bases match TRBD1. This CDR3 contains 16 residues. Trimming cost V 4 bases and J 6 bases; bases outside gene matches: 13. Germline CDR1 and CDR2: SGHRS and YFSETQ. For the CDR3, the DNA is TGCGCCAGCAGCCACCCGAGGACAGGCAACCTCAATGAGCAGTTCTTC. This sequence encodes CASSHPRTGNLNEQFF.

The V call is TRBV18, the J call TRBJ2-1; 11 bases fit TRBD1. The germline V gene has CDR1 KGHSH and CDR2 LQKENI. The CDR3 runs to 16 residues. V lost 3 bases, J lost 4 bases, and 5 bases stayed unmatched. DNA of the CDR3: TGTGCCAGCTCACCGCAGGGGACAGGGGGTTACAATGAGCAGTTCTTC. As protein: CASSPQGTGGYNEQFF. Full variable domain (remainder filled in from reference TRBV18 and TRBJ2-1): NAGVMQNPRHLVRRRGQEARLRCSPMKGHSHVYWYRQLPEEGLKFMVYLQKENIIDESGMPKERFSAEFPKEGPSILRIQQVVRGDSAAYFCASSPQGTGGYNEQFFGPGTRLTVL.

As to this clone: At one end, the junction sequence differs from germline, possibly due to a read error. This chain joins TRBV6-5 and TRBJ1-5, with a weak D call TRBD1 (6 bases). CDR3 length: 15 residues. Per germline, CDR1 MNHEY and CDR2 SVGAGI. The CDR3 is CASRPMGGGNQPQHF. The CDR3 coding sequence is TGTGCCAGCAGACCCATGGGGGGGGGCAACCAGCCCCAGCATTTT.

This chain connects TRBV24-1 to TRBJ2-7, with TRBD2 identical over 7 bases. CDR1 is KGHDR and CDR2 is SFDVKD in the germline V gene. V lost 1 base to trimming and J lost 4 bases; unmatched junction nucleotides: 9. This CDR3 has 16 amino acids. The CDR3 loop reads CATSDFTSRGVYEQYF. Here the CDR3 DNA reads TGTGCCACCAGTGATTTCACATCTCGGGGGGTGTACGAGCAGTACTTC.

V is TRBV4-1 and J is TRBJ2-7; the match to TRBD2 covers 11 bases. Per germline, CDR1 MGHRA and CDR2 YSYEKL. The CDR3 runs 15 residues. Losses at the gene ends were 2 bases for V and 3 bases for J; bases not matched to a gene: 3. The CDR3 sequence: CASSQLSGGDYEQYF. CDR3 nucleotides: TGCGCCAGCAGCCAACTTAGCGGGGGGGACTACGAGCAGTACTTC.

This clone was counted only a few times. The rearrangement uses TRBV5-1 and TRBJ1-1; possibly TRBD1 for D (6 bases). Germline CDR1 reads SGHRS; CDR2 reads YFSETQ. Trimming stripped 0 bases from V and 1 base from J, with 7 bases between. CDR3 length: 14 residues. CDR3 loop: CASSLGTANTEAFF. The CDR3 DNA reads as TGCGCCAGCAGCTTGGGGACAGCGAACACTGAAGCTTTCTTT. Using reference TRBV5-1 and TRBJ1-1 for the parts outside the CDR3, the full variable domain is KAGVTQTPRYLIKTRGQQVTLSCSPISGHRSVSWYQQTPGQGLQFLFEYFSETQRNKGNFPGRFSGRQFSNSRSEMNVSTLELGDSALYLCASSLGTANTEAFFGQGTRLTVV.

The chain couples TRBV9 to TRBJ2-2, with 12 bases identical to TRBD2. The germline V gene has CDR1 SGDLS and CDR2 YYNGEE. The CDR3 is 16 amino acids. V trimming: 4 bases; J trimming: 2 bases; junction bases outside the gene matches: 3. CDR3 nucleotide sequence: TGTGCCAGCAGCCCACTAGCGGGGGGAAACACCGGGGAGCTGTTTTTT. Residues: CASSPLAGGNTGELFF.

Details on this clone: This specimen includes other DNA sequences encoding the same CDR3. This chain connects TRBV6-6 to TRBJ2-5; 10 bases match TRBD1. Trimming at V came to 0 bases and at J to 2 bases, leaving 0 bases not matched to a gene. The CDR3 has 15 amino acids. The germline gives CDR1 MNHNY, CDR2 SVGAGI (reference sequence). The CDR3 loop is CASSYSGQGQETQYF. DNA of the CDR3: TGTGCCAGCAGTTACTCGGGACAGGGGCAAGAGACCCAGTACTTC.

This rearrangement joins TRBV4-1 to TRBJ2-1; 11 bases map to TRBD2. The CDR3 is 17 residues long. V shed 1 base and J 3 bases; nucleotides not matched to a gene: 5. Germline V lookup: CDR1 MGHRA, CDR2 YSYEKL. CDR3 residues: CASSQGLLAGVYNEQFF. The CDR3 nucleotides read TGCGCCAGCAGCCAAGGTTTACTAGCGGGGGTCTACAATGAGCAGTTCTTC.

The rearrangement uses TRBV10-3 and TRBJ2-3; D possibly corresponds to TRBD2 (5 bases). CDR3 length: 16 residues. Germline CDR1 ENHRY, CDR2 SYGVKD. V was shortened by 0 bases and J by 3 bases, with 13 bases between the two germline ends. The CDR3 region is CAISESRTSGTDTQYF. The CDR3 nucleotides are TGTGCCATCAGTGAGTCTCGGACTTCCGGGACAGATACGCAGTATTTT.

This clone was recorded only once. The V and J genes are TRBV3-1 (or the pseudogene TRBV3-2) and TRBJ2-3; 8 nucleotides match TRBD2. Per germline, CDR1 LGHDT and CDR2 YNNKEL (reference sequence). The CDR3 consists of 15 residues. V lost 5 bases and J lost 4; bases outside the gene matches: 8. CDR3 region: CASSAGGARADTQYF. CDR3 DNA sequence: TGTGCCAGCAGCGCCGGGGGGGCCAGGGCAGATACGCAGTATTTT.

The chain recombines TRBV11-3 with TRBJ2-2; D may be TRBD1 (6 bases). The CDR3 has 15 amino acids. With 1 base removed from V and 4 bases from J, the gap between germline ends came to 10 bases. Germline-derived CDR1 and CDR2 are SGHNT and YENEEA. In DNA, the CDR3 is TGTGCCAGCAGCTTAGGTACAGGGAGCACCGGGGAGCTGTTTTTT. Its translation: CASSLGTGSTGELFF.